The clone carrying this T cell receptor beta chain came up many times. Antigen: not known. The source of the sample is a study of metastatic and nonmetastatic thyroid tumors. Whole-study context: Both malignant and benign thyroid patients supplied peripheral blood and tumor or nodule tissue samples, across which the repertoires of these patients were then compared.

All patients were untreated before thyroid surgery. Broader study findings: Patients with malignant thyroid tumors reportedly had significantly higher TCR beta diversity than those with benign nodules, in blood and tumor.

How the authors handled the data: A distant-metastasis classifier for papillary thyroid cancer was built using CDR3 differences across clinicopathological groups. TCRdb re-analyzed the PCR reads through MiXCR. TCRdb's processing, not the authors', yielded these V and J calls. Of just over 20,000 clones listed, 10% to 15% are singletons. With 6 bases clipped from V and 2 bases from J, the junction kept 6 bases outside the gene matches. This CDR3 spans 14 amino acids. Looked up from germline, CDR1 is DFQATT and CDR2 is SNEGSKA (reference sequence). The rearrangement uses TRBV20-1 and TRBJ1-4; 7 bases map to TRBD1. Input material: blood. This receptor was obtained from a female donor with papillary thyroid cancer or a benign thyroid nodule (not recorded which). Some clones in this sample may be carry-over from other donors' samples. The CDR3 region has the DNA TGCAGTGCAATCCACAGGGGTACTAATGAAAAACTGTTTTTT. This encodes CSAIHRGTNEKLFF.